Sequencing of this TCR beta chain was carried out in a study of somatic mutations in cytotoxic T cells in rheumatoid arthritis. General study findings and limits: Slight TRBV07 underrepresentation in rheumatoid arthritis patients went unadjusted for multiple comparisons. Antigens targeted by the expanded CD8+ clones were unknown. Healthy controls did not share the age-linked increase in CD8+ clonality seen in rheumatoid arthritis patients.

Measured with immunoSEQ multiplex PCR; TCRdb has only the in-frame clones, and not every one. Of approximately 23,000 clones in the sample, about 83% were seen once. This CDR3 region has 14 residues. Trimming took 6 bases from V and 1 from J, leaving 10 bases between them. Looked up from germline, CDR1 is LNHDA and CDR2 is SQIVND (reference sequence). This clone was observed a handful of times. Its antigen is unidentified. The source is an adult with rheumatoid arthritis. The specimen was CD8+ T cells sorted from blood. The chain carries TRBV19 and TRBJ1-3; D is ambiguous. CDR3 amino acids: CASREILSGNTIYF. CDR3 nucleotides: TGTGCCAGTAGAGAGATTCTTTCTGGAAACACCATATATTTT.